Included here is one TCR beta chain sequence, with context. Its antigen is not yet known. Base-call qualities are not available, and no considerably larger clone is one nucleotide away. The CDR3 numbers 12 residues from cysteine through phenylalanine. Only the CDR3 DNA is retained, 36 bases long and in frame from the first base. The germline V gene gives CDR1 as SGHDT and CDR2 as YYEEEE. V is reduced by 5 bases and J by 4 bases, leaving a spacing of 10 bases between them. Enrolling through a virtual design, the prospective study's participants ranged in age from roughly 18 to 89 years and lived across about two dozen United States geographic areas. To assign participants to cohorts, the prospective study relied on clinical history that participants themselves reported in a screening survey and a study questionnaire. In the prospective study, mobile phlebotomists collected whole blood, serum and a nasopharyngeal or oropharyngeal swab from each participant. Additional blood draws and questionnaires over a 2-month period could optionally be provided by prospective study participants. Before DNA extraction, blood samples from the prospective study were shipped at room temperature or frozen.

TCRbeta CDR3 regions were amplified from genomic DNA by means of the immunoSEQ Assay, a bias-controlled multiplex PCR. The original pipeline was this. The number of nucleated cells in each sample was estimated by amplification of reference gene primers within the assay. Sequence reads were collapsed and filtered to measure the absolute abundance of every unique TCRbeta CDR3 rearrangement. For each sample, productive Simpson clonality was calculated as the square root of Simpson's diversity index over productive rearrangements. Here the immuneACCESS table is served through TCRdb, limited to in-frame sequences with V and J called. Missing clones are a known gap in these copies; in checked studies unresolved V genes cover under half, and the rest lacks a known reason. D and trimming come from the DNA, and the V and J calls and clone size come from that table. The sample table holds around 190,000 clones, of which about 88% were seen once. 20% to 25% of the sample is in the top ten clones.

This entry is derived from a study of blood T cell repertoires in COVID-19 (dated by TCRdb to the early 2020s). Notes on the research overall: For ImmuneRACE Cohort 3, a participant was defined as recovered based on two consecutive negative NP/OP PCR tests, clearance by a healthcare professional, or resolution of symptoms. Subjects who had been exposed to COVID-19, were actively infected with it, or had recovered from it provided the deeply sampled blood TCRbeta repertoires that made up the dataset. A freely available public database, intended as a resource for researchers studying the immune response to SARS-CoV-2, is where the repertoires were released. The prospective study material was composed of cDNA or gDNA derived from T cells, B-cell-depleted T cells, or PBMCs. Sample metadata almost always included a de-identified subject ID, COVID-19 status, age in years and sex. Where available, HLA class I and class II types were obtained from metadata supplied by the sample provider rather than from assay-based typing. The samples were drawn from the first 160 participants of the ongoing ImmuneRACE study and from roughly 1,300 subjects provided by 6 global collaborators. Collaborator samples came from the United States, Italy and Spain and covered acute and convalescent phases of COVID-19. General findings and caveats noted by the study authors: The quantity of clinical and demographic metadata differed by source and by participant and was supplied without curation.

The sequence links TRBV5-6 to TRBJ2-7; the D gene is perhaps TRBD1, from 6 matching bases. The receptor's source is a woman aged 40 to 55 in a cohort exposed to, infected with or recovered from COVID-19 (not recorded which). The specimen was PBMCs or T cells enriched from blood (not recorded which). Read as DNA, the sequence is TGTGCCAGCAGTTTACAGGGTTACGAGCAGTACTTC. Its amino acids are CASSLQGYEQYF.